These 18 T cell receptor beta chains were all obtained from the same sample, sequenced in a study of shared clonotypes between healthy human individuals. TCRdb's table, derived via immunoSEQ multiplex PCR, lists solely in-frame clones and lacks some. The table has roughly 2 million clones, 95% seen once; the top ten hold 0.1% to 0.15%. Sequenced material: naive CD4+ T cells sorted from blood. Subset defined: CD45RA+ positively selected. Receptors originate from a man in his late teens or twenties in good health.

This chain uses TRBV19 with TRBJ1-5, with TRBD1 identical over 7 bases. The CDR3 is 15 residues long. The J segment lost 2 bases and the V segment lost 7 bases, leaving 8 bases of the junction unmatched. Germline CDR1 LNHDA, CDR2 SQIVND (reference sequence). The DNA for the CDR3 is TGTGCCAGTACCAATGCAGGGGGAGGCAATCAGCCCCAGCATTTT. Translation: CASTNAGGGNQPQHF.

V gene TRBV11-2 combines with J gene TRBJ2-3, with 8 bases that match TRBD2. This CDR3 has 17 amino acids. Trimming took 5 bases from V and 4 from J; bases not matched to a gene: 14. The germline V gene has CDR1 SGHAT and CDR2 FQNNGV. CDR3 DNA sequence: TGTGCCAGCAGCCCGAGAGGTCGGGGGGGCATGGCAGATACGCAGTATTTT. Protein product: CASSPRGRGGMADTQYF.

The chain uses TRBV30 and TRBJ1-1, with D perhaps matching TRBD1 (5 bases). Germline loops: CDR1 GTSNPN, CDR2 SVGIG (reference sequence). Trimming took off 7 bases at V and 5 bases at J, with 17 bases between the two ends. The CDR3 has 13 amino acids. This chain's CDR3 is CASRAGRETEAFF. The CDR3 DNA reads as TGTGCCTCCAGAGCAGGGCGGGAGACTGAAGCTTTCTTT. The variable domain in full, with the rest retrieved from reference TRBV30 and TRBJ1-1, is SQTIHQWPATLVQPVGSPLSLECTVEGTSNPNLYWYRQAAGRGLQLLFYSVGIGQISSEVPQNLSASRPQDRQFILSSKKLLLSDSGFYLCASRAGRETEAFFGQGTRLTVV.

CDR3 loop: CAWARGLAGDQETQYF. The CDR3 bases are TGTGCCTGGGCCCGGGGCCTAGCGGGGGATCAAGAGACCCAGTACTTC. The chain carries TRBV30 and TRBJ2-5, with 10 bases that match TRBD2. V was pared by 5 bases and J by 2 bases, with 11 bases of the junction left unmatched. The CDR3 extends over 16 amino acids. CDR1 is GTSNPN and CDR2 is SVGIG in the germline V gene (reference sequence). Full variable domain (rest looked up from reference TRBV30 and TRBJ2-5): SQTIHQWPATLVQPVGSPLSLECTVEGTSNPNLYWYRQAAGRGLQLLFYSVGIGQISSEVPQNLSASRPQDRQFILSSKKLLLSDSGFYLCAWARGLAGDQETQYFGPGTRLLVL.

The rearrangement links TRBV6-5 to TRBJ2-2; D perhaps matches TRBD2 (5 bases). Trimming shortened V by 2 bases and J by 4 bases, and 11 bases separated the two germline ends. This CDR3 has 15 amino acids. Germline CDR1 reads MNHEY; CDR2 reads SVGAGI. DNA of the CDR3: TGTGCCAGCAGTTACGGGATAGCGCGCACCGGGGAGCTGTTTTTT. Its translation: CASSYGIARTGELFF.

The chain links TRBV11-3 to TRBJ2-1; 11 bases match TRBD2. V trimming: 0 bases; J trimming: 8 bases; junction bases outside the gene matches: 9. There are 17 residues in the CDR3. Looked up from germline, CDR1 is SGHNT and CDR2 is YENEEA. The CDR3 is CASSLEGSGRALDEQFF. The CDR3 DNA is TGTGCCAGCAGCTTAGAGGGTAGCGGGAGGGCCCTCGATGAGCAGTTCTTC.

Notes on this clone: A junction end diverges from the germline sequence, so it may reflect a read error. The chain recombines TRBV7-7 with TRBJ2-3, with D perhaps being TRBD1 or TRBD2 (5 bases each). CDR3 size: 15 residues. Per germline, CDR1 SSHAT and CDR2 FNYEAQ (reference sequence). In DNA form, the CDR3 reads TGTGCTAGCAGCTTGGGGCAGGGCGGGACAGATACGCAGTATTTT. It yields the protein CASSLGQGGTDTQYF.

V and J are TRBV6-6 and TRBJ2-5; the match to TRBD2 covers 9 bases. V lost 4 bases to trimming and J lost 4 bases; unmatched junction nucleotides: 1. This CDR3 has 13 amino acids. Germline values: CDR1 MNHNY, CDR2 SVGAGI (reference sequence). The CDR3 is CASSFSGRETQYF. DNA of the CDR3: TGTGCCAGCAGTTTTAGCGGGAGAGAGACCCAGTACTTC.

The chain links TRBV28 to TRBJ2-2, with TRBD2 identical over 7 bases. Germline V CDR1 and CDR2: MDHEN, SYDVKM. Germline trimming cut 3 bases from V and 4 bases from J; bases unmatched to any gene: 5. This CDR3 is 15 amino acids long. CDR3 DNA sequence: TGTGCCAGCAGTTTGGGACTAAGGAGCACCGGGGAGCTGTTTTTT. It specifies CASSLGLRSTGELFF.

This chain connects TRBV30 to TRBJ2-3, with D perhaps given as TRBD1 or TRBD2 (5 bases each). V was cut by 2 bases and J by 10 bases, with 16 bases left in between. This CDR3 is built from 13 residues. CDR1 is GTSNPN and CDR2 is SVGIG in the germline V gene (reference sequence). DNA for the CDR3: TGTGCCTGGAGTTTTGGGACCGAACCTGCGCAGTATTTT. Its protein product is CAWSFGTEPAQYF.

This clone was counted a single time. This chain joins TRBV28 and TRBJ1-1; TRBD1 might be the D (5 bases). CDR3 length: 15 residues. Germline V gene lookup returns CDR1 MDHEN and CDR2 SYDVKM. Deletions cut 2 bases from V and 0 bases from J, with 10 bases between. The CDR3 region is CASSLIRGMNTEAFF. CDR3 coding DNA: TGTGCCAGCAGTTTAATTAGGGGCATGAACACTGAAGCTTTCTTT.

The CDR3 DNA sequence: TGTGCCAAAGGCGTGCAGGAATCCCAAGGTGGCTACACCTTC. Translating it yields CAKGVQESQGGYTF. J is TRBJ1-2 and V is TRBV9; no definite D call. This CDR3 region has 14 residues. The germline CDR1 and CDR2 sequences are SGDLS and YYNGEE. Trimming removed 9 bases from V and 7 bases from J, with 22 bases in between.

This sequence joins TRBV5-1 and TRBJ2-2; 7 bases are shared with TRBD1. Germline assignment: CDR1 SGHRS and CDR2 YFSETQ. With 4 bases clipped from V and 5 bases from J, the junction kept 8 bases outside the gene matches. The CDR3 totals 15 residues. The CDR3 protein is CASSQGQAGTGELFF. CDR3 DNA sequence: TGCGCCAGCAGCCAAGGACAGGCTGGGACCGGGGAGCTGTTTTTT.

This chain joins TRBV7-2 and TRBJ2-3; maybe TRBD1 (6 bases). The CDR3 length is 16 residues. V lost 4 bases and J 4 bases, leaving 18 bases between the germline ends. The V gene's germline CDR1 is SGHTA and CDR2 FQGNSA. As DNA, the CDR3 is TGTGCCAGCAGCTCCCGGTGGGGGCAATTCTCAGATACGCAGTATTTT. Protein product: CASSSRWGQFSDTQYF.

The chain has TRBV11-2 and TRBJ1-2; D gene ambiguous. CDR1 and CDR2 (germline): SGHAT, FQNNGV. The V end was cut by 4 bases, the J end by 10 bases, with 28 bases between. This CDR3 has 17 amino acids. This CDR3 reads CASSYTPNSRPMIVYTF. The CDR3 nucleotides are TGTGCCAGCAGCTACACACCGAACAGCAGACCTATGATCGTCTACACCTTC.

CDR3 region: CASSLSRPQAFF. The CDR3 DNA follows: TGTGCCAGCAGCTTGAGTAGGCCACAAGCTTTCTTT. The V and J genes are TRBV7-2 and TRBJ1-1; D unclear. The length of the CDR3 is 12 residues. CDR1 SGHTA and CDR2 FQGNSA come from the germline V gene. V shed 3 bases and J shed 9 bases, with 11 bases lying between them.

The chain recombines TRBV7-9 with TRBJ2-1, with 13 bases fitting TRBD2. Germline V gene data show CDR1 as SEHNR and CDR2 as FQNEAQ (reference sequence). V lost 3 bases, J lost 10 bases, and 6 bases stayed unmatched. This CDR3 comprises 15 residues. CDR3 bases: TGTGCCAGCAGCTTTGCACTAGCGGGAGGGGAGGAGCAGTTCTTC. It translates to CASSFALAGGEEQFF. The variable domain in full, completed from reference TRBV7-9 and TRBJ2-1, reads DTGVSQNPRHKITKRGQNVTFRCDPISEHNRLYWYRQTLGQGPEFLTYFQNEAQLEKSRLLSDRFSAERPKGSFSTLEIQRTEQGDSAMYLCASSFALAGGEEQFFGPGTRLTVL.

The chain employs TRBV7-8 and TRBJ2-7; 7 bases match TRBD1. This CDR3 has 14 amino acids. Germline-derived CDR1 and CDR2 are SGHVS and FQNEAQ. V lost 6 bases and J lost 1; bases outside the gene matches: 6. CDR3: CASRPRDRSYEQYF. Here the CDR3 DNA reads TGTGCCAGCAGACCCCGGGACAGATCCTACGAGCAGTACTTC.